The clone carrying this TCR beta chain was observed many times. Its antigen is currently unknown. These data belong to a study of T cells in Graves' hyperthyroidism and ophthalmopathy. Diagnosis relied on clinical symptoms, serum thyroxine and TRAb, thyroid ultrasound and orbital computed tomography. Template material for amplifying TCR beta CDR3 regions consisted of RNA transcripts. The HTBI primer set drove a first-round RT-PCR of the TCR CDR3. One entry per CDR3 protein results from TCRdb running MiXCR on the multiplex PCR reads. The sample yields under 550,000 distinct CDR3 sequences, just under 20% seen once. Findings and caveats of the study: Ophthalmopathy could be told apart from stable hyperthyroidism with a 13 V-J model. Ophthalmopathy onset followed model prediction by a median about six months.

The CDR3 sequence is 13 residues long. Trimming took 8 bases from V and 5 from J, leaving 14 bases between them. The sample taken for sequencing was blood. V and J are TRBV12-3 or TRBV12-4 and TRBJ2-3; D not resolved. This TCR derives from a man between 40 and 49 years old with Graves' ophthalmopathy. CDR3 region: CASRKAWRDTQYF. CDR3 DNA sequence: TGTGCCAGCCGTAAGGCCTGGAGAGATACGCAGTATTTT.